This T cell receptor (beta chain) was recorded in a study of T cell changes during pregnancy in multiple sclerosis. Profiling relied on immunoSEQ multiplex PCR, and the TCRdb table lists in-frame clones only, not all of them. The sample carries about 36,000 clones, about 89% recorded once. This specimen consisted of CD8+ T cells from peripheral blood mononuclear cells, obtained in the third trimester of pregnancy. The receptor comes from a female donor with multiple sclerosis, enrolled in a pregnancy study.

CDR3 DNA sequence: TGTGCCAGCAGCCAAGATTTGGAGGGCAATGAGCAGTTCTTC. Encoded protein: CASSQDLEGNEQFF. The chain recombines TRBV4-2 with TRBJ2-1, with D perhaps matching TRBD2 (6 bases). The CDR3 has 14 amino acids. Trimming stripped 0 bases from V and 6 bases from J, with 9 bases between. The V gene's germline CDR1 is LGHNA and CDR2 YNFKEQ.